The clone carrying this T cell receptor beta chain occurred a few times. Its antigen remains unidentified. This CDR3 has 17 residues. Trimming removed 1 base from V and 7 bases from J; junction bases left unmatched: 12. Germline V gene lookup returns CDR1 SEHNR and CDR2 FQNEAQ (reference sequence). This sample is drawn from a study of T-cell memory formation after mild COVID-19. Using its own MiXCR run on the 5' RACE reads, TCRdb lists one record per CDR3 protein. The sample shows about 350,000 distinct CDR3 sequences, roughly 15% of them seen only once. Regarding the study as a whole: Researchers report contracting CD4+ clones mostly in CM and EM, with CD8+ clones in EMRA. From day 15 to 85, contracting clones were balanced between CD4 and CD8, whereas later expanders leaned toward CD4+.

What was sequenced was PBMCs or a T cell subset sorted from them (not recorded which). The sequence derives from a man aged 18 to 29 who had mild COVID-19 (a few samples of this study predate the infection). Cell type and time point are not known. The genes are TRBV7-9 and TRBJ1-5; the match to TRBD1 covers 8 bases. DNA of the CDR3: TGTGCCAGCAGCTTAGGGGCAGGGGGCGTTGGTGACCAGCCCCAGCATTTT. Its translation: CASSLGAGGVGDQPQHF. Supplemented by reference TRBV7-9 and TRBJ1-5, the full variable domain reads DTGVSQNPRHKITKRGQNVTFRCDPISEHNRLYWYRQTLGQGPEFLTYFQNEAQLEKSRLLSDRFSAERPKGSFSTLEIQRTEQGDSAMYLCASSLGAGGVGDQPQHFGDGTRLSIL.